This T cell receptor (beta chain) originates from a study of shared clonotypes between healthy human individuals. Study results and limitations: Sampling covered nothing but blood. Tissue TCR repertoires likely differ from those found in blood.

The assay was run at deep level. On sorted subsets, replicate PCRs used approximately 190 ng DNA, or 27,000 or so T cell genomes. Libraries were prepared by immunoSEQ multiplex PCR; TCRdb keeps only in-frame clonotypes and omits some of them. The profile shows about 2.3 million clones, less than 95% of them singletons. Adults of Caucasian background living in Nashville, Tennessee made up all donors. The CDR3 is 15 residues long. From germline, CDR1 is SGHRS and CDR2 YFSETQ. V was pared by 0 bases and J by 3 bases, with 3 bases of the junction left unmatched. This clone was observed a single time. Its antigen is still unknown.

The specimen sequenced was naive CD4+ T cells from PBMCs. Subset given: CD45RA+ positively selected. The receptor's source is a man aged 18 to 29 in good health. Some clones in this sample may be carry-over from other donors' samples. The genes are TRBV5-1 and TRBJ2-7; 10 nucleotides align to TRBD2. CDR3 nucleotides: TGCGCCAGCAGCTTGGATTTAGCGGGAGGCTACGAGCAGTACTTC. It specifies CASSLDLAGGYEQYF.